A selection of T cell receptor beta chains follows, all from one sample in a study of shared clonotypes between healthy human individuals. Using immunoSEQ multiplex PCR, the repertoire was profiled, and TCRdb retains in-frame clones only, with some absent. The sample consists of about 680,000 clones, about 91% of them appearing once. Sequencing was performed on naive CD8+ T cells sorted from blood. These receptors originate from a man under 40 in good health. Both conserved end residues are part of each CDR3. Fields, in order: CDR3 protein, J gene, V gene.

CDR3 protein: CASSLSPTVPLSYEQYF; J gene: TRBJ2-7; V gene: TRBV7-6
CDR3 protein: CASRRQALGSGANVLTF; J gene: TRBJ2-6; V gene: TRBV28
CDR3 protein: CAISESEGRGAFEQYF; J gene: TRBJ2-7; V gene: TRBV10-3
CDR3 protein: CASSERVSGANVLTF; J gene: TRBJ2-6; V gene: TRBV6-1
CDR3 protein: CASSPGTGPYEQYF; J gene: TRBJ2-7; V gene: TRBV6-5
CDR3 protein: CASSSRTGVGDTEAFF; J gene: TRBJ1-1; V gene: TRBV4-2
CDR3 protein: CASSRSRVPDYGYTF; J gene: TRBJ1-2; V gene: TRBV11-2
CDR3 protein: CASSAHLTTTYEQYF; J gene: TRBJ2-7; V gene: TRBV9
CDR3 protein: CSVEGVGLAGYNEQFF; J gene: TRBJ2-1; V gene: TRBV29-1
CDR3 protein: CASSLAQNTGELFF; J gene: TRBJ2-2; V gene: TRBV19
CDR3 protein: CASTPGTRRDNEQFF; J gene: TRBJ2-1; V gene: TRBV6-1
CDR3 protein: CASSLWGASNQPQHF; J gene: TRBJ1-5; V gene: TRBV27
CDR3 protein: CASSPDTDTQYF; J gene: TRBJ2-3; V gene: TRBV11-2
CDR3 protein: CASSVGGIEGLVYGYTF; J gene: TRBJ1-2; V gene: TRBV9
CDR3 protein: CASRKGGQGIYEQYF; J gene: TRBJ2-7; V gene: TRBV27
CDR3 protein: CASSVPGPTNSYEQYF; J gene: TRBJ2-7; V gene: TRBV25-1
CDR3 protein: CASSQSSMRETQYF; J gene: TRBJ2-5; V gene: TRBV4-1
CDR3 protein: CASSKVCVLAGENFGNEQFF; J gene: TRBJ2-1; V gene: TRBV21-1